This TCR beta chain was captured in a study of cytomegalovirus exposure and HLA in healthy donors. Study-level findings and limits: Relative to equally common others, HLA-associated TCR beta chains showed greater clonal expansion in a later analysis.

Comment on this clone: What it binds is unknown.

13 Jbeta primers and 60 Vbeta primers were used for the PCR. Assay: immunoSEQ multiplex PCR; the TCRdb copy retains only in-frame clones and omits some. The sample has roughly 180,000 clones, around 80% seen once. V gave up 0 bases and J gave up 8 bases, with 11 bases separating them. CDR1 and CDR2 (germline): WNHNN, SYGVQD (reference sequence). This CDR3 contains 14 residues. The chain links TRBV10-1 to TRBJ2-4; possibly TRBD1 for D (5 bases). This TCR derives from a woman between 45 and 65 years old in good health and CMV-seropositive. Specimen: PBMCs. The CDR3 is CASSESARADIQYF. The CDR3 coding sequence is TGCGCCAGCAGTGAGTCAGCCAGGGCGGACATTCAGTACTTC.